This T cell receptor beta chain was sequenced in a study of response to subunit inactivated influenza vaccine. This clonotype has just a few counts. Its specificity is not known. Germline V gene sequence: CDR1 KGHSH, CDR2 LQKENI. The CDR3 has 15 residues. The V end was cut by 0 bases, the J end by 1 base, with 9 bases between. Findings of the study overall: Few new T cells, the authors suggested, are recruited by each seasonal influenza vaccination.

TCRdb passed the RT-PCR reads through MiXCR, listing each CDR3 protein once. The sample gives approximately 520,000 distinct CDR3 sequences, 15% to 20% of which show up once; 2.5% to 3.5% is in the top ten. This sequence joins TRBV18 and TRBJ2-5; D call uncertain. This specimen consisted of CD4+ T cells sorted from PBMCs, obtained roughly 24 months after vaccination. The sequence was obtained from a man aged 45-69 years who received an inactivated influenza vaccine. CDR3 DNA sequence: TGTGCCAGCTCACCACCGAGTAGGGCCCAAGAGACCCAGTACTTC. It specifies CASSPPSRAQETQYF.